This T cell receptor beta chain was retrieved from a study of identical twins. The authors used template switching to add a universal primer site and gave cDNA unique molecular identifiers. MiXCR was run by TCRdb on the 5' RACE reads, yielding one entry per CDR3 protein. The sample has around 1.7 million distinct CDR3 sequences, about 30% seen once. This CDR3 is 15 amino acids long. CDR1 is SGHDT, CDR2 YYEEEE, per germline. V was cut by 0 bases and J by 1 base, with 8 bases left in between. The rearrangement joins TRBV5-6 to TRBJ1-5; TRBD1 might be the D (6 bases). This TCR came from a newborn girl in good health. Specimen: cord blood. CDR3 protein: CASSLADRSNQPQHF. The DNA of the CDR3 is TGTGCCAGCAGCTTGGCCGACAGGAGCAATCAGCCCCAGCATTTT. The full variable domain, in which reference TRBV5-6 and TRBJ1-5 provide the parts outside the CDR3, is DAGVTQSPTHLIKTRGQQVTLRCSPKSGHDTVSWYQQALGQGPQFIFQYYEEEERQRGNFPDRFSGHQFPNYSSELNVNALLLGDSALYLCASSLADRSNQPQHFGDGTRLSIL.